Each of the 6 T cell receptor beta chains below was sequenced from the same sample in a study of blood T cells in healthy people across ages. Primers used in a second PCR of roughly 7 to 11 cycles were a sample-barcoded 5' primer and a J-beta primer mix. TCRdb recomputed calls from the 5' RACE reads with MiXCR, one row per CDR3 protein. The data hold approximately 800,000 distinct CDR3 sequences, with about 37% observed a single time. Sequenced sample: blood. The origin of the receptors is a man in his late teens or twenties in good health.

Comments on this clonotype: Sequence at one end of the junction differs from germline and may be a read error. The CDR3 spells CSVRDEGRGLDTQYF. In DNA, the CDR3 is TGCAGTGTTAGAGATGAAGGGCGGGGGCTAGATACGCAGTATTTT. This chain connects TRBV20-1 to TRBJ2-3; a weak D match, TRBD2 (7 bases). CDR1 is DFQATT, CDR2 SNEGSKA, per germline (reference sequence). The CDR3 is 15 residues long.

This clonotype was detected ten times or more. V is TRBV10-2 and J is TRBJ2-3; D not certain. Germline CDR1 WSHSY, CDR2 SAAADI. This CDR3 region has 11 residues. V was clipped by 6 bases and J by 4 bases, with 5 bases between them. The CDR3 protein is CASSQSDTQYF. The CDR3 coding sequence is TGCGCCAGCAGCCAGTCAGATACGCAGTATTTT.

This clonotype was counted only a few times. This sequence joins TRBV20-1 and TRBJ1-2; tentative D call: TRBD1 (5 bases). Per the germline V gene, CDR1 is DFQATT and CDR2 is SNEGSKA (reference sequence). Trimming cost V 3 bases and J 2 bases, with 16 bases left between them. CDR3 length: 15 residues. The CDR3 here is CSASVGGPGNYGYTF. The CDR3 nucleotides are TGCAGTGCTAGTGTGGGGGGACCGGGAAACTATGGCTACACCTTC.

CDR3 amino acids: CSVDPIQFF. The DNA of the CDR3 is TGCAGCGTTGATCCAATTCAGTTCTTC. The chain has TRBV29-1 and TRBJ2-1, with D hard to call. CDR3 length: 9 residues. Germline CDR1 reads SQVTM; CDR2 reads ANQGSEA. The germline V and J ends were trimmed by 3 bases and 13 bases, with 7 bases remaining between them.

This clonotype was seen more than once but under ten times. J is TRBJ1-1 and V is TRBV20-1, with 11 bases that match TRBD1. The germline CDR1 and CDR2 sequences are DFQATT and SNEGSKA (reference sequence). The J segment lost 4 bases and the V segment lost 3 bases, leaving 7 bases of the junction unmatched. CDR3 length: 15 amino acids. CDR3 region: CSASFGDRGATEAFF. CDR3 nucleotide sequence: TGCAGTGCTAGTTTTGGGGACAGGGGGGCCACTGAAGCTTTCTTT.

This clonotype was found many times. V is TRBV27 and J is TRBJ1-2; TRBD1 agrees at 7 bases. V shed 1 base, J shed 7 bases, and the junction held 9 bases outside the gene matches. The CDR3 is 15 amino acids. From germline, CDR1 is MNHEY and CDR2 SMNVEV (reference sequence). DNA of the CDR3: TGTGCCAGCAGTTTATTTCCCAGACAGGGAAGTGGCTACACCTTC. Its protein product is CASSLFPRQGSGYTF.